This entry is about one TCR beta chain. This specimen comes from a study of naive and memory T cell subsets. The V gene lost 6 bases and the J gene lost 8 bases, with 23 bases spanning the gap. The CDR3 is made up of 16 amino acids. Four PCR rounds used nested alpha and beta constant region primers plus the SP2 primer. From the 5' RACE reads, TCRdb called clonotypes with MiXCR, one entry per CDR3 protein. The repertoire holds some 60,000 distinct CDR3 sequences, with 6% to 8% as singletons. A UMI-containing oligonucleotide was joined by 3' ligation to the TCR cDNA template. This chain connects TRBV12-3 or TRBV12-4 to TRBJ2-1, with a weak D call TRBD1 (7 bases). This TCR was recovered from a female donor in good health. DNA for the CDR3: TGTGCCAGCAGCCCAGGCGGAGGGGGCGCCGTCTATGAGCAGTTCTTC. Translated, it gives CASSPGGGGAVYEQFF.